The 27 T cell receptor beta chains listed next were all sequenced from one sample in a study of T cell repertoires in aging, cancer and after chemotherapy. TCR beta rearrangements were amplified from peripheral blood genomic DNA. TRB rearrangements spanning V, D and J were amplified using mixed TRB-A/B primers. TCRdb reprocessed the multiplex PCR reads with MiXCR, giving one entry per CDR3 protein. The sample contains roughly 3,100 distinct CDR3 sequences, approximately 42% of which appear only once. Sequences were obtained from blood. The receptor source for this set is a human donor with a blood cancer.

The DNA of the CDR3 is TGTGCCAGCAGTTTATCGTACGGGACAGGACTCTACGAGCAGTACTTC. It specifies CASSLSYGTGLYEQYF. The chain uses TRBV27 and TRBJ2-7; 8 bases fit TRBD1. Germline CDR1 reads MNHEY; CDR2 reads SMNVEV (reference sequence). The CDR3 spans 16 residues. V shed 0 bases, J shed 3 bases, and the junction held 7 bases outside the gene matches.

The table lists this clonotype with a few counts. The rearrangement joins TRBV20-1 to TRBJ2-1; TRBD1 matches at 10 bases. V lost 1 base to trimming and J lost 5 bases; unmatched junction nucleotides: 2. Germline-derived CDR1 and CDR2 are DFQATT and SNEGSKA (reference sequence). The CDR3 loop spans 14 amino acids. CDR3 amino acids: CSARGDRGHNEQFF. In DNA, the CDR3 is TGCAGTGCTAGAGGGGACAGGGGTCACAATGAGCAGTTCTTC.

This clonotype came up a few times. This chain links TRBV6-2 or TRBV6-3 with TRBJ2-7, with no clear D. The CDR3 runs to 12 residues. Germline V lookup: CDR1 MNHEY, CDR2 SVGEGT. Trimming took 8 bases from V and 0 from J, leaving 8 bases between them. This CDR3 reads CASSGSSYEQYF. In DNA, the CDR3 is TGTGCCAGCTCTGGATCCTCCTACGAGCAGTACTTC.

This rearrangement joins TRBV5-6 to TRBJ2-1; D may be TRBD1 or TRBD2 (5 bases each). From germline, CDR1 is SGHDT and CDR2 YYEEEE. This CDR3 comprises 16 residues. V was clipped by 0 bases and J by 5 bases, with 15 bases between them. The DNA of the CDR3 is TGTGCCAGCAGCTTGGAGGTGGGACGACCAGACAATGAGCAGTTCTTC. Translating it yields CASSLEVGRPDNEQFF.

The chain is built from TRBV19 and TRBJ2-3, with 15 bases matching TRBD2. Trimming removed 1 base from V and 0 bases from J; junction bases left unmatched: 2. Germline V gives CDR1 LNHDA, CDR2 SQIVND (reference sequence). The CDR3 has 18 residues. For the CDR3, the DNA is TGTGCCAGTAGTATAGGCGGACTAGCGGGGGGGAGCACAGATACGCAGTATTTT. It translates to CASSIGGLAGGSTDTQYF.

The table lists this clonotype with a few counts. The CDR3 sequence is CAWSVGQGNTIYF. CDR3 nucleotide sequence: TGTGCCTGGAGTGTAGGGCAGGGAAACACCATATATTTT. The J gene is TRBJ1-3, the V gene TRBV30; D gene uncertain. Trimming removed 0 bases from V and 4 bases from J, with 7 bases in between. Germline values: CDR1 GTSNPN, CDR2 SVGIG (reference sequence). The CDR3 contains 13 residues.

The CDR3 sequence is CSASWGGGEQFF. The DNA for the CDR3 is TGCAGTGCTAGCTGGGGAGGAGGTGAGCAGTTCTTC. The chain couples TRBV20-1 to TRBJ2-1; D is possibly TRBD2 (6 bases). CDR3 length: 12 amino acids. The germline gives CDR1 DFQATT, CDR2 SNEGSKA (reference sequence). The V gene lost 3 bases and the J gene lost 9 bases, with 12 bases spanning the gap.

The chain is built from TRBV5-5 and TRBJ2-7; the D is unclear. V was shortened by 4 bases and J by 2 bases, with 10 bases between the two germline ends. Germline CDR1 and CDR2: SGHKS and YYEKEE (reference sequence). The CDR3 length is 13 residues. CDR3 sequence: CASSVADPYEQYF. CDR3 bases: TGTGCCAGCAGCGTGGCGGACCCCTACGAGCAGTACTTC.

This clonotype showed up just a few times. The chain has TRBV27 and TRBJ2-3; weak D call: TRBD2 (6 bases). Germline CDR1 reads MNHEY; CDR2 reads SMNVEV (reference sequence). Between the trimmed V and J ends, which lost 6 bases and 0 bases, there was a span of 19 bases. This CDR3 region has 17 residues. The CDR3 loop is CASRARDSLGSTDTQYF. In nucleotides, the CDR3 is TGTGCCAGCAGGGCAAGGGACTCCCTAGGGAGCACAGATACGCAGTATTTT.

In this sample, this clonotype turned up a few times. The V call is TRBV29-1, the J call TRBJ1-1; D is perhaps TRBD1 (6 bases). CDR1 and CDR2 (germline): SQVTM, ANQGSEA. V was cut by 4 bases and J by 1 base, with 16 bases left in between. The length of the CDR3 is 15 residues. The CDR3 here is CSVGGPGHPNTEAFF. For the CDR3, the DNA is TGCAGCGTTGGTGGGCCGGGACACCCGAACACTGAAGCTTTCTTT.

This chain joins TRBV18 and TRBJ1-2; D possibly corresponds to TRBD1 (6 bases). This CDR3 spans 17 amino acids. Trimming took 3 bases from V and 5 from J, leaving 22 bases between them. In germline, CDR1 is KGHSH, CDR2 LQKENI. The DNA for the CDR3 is TGTGCCAGCTCACCGTCCCCCGGGCCAGTGGGACAATATGGCTACACCTTC. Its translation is CASSPSPGPVGQYGYTF.

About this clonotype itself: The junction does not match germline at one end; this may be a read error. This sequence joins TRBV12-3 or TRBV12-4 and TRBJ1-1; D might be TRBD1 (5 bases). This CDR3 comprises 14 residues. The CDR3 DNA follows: TGTGCCAGCACTTTAGGACAAAAGAACACTGAAGCTTTCTTT. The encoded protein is CASTLGQKNTEAFF.

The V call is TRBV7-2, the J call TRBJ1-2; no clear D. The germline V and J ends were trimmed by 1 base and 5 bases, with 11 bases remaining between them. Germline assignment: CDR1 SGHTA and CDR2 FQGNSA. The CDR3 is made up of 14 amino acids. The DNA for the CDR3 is TGTGCCAGCAGCTTAGGGGCAGAGTCTTATGGCTACACCTTC. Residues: CASSLGAESYGYTF.

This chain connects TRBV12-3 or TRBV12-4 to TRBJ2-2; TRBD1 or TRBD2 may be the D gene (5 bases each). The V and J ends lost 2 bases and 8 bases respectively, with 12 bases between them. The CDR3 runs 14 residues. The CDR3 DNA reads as TGTGCCAGCAGTTTATGGGACGGGGAAGGGGAGCTGTTTTTT. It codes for CASSLWDGEGELFF.

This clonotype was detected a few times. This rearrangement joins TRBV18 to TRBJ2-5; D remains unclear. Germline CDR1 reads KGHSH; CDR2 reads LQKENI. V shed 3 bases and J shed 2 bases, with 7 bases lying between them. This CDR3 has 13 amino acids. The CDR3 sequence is CASSPALQETQYF. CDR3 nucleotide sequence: TGTGCCAGCTCACCGGCCCTTCAAGAGACCCAGTACTTC.

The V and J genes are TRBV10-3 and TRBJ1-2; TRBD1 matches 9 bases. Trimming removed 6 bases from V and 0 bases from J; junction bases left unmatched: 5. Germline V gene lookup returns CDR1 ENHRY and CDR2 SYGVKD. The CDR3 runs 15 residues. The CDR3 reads CAIRADRGANYGYTF. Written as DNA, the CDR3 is TGTGCCATCAGGGCCGACAGGGGGGCTAACTATGGCTACACCTTC.

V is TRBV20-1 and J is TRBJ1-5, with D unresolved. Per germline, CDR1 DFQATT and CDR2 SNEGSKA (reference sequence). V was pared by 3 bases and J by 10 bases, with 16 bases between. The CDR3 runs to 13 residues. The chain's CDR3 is CSASTTVEEPQHF. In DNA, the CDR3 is TGCAGTGCTAGTACAACTGTTGAGGAACCCCAGCATTTT.

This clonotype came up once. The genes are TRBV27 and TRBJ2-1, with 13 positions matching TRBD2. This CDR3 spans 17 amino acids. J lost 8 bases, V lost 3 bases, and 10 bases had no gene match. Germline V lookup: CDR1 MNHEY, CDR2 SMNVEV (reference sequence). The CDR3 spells CASSLAVLAGGQDEQFF. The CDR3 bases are TGTGCCAGCAGTTTGGCGGTACTAGCGGGAGGGCAAGATGAGCAGTTCTTC.

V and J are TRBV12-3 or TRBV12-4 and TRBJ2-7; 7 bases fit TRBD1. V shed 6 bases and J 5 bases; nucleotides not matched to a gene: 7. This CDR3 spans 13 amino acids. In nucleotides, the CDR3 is TGTGCCAGCAGCCCACAGGGGTTGAACGAGCAGTACTTC. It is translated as CASSPQGLNEQYF.

Here the CDR3 reads CASSRRAQETQYF. The CDR3 coding sequence is TGTGCCAGCAGCCGGCGGGCGCAAGAGACCCAGTACTTC. The V gene is TRBV27, the J gene TRBJ2-5, with D tentatively TRBD2 (5 bases). The V end lost 6 bases, the J end lost 2 bases, and 10 bases lay between the germline ends. The germline V gene has CDR1 MNHEY and CDR2 SMNVEV (reference sequence). This CDR3 has 13 amino acids.

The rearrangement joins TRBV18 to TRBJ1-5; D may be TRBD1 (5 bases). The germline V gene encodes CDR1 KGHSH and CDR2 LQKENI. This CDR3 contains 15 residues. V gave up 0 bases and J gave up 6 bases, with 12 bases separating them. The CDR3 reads CASSPPLGEAQPQHF. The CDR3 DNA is TGTGCCAGCTCACCACCGTTAGGGGAGGCTCAGCCCCAGCATTTT.

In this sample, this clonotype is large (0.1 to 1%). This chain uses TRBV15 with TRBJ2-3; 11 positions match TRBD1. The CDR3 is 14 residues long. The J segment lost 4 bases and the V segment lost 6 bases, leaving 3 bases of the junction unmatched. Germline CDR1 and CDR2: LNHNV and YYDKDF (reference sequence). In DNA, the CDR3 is TGTGCCACCAGTTTGGGACAGGGGGCAGATACGCAGTATTTT. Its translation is CATSLGQGADTQYF.

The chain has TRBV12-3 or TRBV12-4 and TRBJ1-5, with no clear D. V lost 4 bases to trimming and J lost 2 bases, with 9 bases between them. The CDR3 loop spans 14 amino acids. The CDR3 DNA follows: TGTGCCAGCAGTTCCACCTTAGGCAATCAGCCCCAGCATTTT. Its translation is CASSSTLGNQPQHF.

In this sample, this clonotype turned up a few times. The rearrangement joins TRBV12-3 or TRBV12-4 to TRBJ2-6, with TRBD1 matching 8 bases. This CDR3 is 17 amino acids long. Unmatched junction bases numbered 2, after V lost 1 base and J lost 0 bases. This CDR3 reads CASSLGTGTSGANVLTF. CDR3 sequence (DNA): TGTGCCAGCAGTTTAGGGACAGGGACCTCTGGGGCCAACGTCCTGACTTTC.

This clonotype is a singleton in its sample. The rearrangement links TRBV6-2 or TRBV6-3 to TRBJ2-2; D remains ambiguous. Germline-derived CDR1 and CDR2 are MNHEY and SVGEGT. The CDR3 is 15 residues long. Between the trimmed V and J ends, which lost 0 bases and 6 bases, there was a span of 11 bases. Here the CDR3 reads CASSYSTDGPGELFF. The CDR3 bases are TGTGCCAGCAGTTACTCGACGGACGGGCCCGGGGAGCTGTTTTTT.

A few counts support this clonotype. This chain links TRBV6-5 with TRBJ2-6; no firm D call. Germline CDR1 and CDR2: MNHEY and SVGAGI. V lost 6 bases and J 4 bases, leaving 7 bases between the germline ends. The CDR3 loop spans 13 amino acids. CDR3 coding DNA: TGTGCCAGCAGCATACTCGGGGCCAACGTCCTGACTTTC. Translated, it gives CASSILGANVLTF.

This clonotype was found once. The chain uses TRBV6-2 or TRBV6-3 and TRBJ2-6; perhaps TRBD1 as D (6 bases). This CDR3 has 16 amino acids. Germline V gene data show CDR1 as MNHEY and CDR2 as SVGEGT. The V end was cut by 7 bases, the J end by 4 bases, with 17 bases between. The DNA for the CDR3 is TGTGCCAGCAACGCCCTGGGGGCGCGGGGGGCCAACGTCCTGACTTTC. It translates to CASNALGARGANVLTF.